This TCR beta chain was found in a study of T cell responses to AZD1222 COVID-19 vaccine. Study findings and constraints: Seropositive at baseline were only six AZD1222 recipients.

Germline V gene data show CDR1 as LGHNA and CDR2 as YNFKEQ. The CDR3 consists of 13 residues. V shed 8 bases and J 4 bases; nucleotides not matched to a gene: 7. TCRdb keeps only in-frame clones here, not all; method: immunoSEQ multiplex PCR. Counted here are fewer than 110,000 clones, roughly 86% occurring once; the ten biggest clones make up 10% to 13%. This clone turned up a few times. Its antigen is unidentified. The gene calls are TRBV4-2 and TRBJ1-1; 7 bases are shared with TRBD1. This sequence was found in an adult who received the AZD1222 COVID-19 vaccine. The material sequenced was peripheral blood, taken 28 days after the second AZD1222 dose. The CDR3 here is CASAQGVGTEAFF. The CDR3 DNA sequence: TGTGCCAGCGCCCAGGGGGTGGGCACTGAAGCTTTCTTT.